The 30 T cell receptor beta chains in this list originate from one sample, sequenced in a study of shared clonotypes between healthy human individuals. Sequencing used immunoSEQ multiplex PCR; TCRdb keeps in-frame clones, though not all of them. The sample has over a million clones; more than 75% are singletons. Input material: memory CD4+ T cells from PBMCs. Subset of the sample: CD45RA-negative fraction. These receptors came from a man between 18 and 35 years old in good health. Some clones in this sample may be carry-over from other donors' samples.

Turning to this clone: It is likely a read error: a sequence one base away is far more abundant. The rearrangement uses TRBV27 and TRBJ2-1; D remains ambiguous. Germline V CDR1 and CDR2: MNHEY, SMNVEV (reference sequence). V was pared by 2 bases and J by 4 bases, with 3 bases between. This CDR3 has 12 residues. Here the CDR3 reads CASSLGYNEQFF. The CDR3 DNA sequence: TGTGCCAGCAGTTTAGGATACAATGAGCAGTTCTTC.

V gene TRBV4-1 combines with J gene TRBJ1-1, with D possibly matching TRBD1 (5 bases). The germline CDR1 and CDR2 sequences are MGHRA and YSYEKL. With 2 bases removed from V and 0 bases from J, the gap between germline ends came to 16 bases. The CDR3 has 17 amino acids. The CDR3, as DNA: TGCGCCAGCAGCCAATGGGACCCGGGACGGTTGAACACTGAAGCTTTCTTT. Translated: CASSQWDPGRLNTEAFF.

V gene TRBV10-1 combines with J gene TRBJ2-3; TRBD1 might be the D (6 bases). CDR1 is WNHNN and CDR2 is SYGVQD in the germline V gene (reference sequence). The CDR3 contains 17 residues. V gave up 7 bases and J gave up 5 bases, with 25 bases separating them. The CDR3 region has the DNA TGCGCCAGCAAGGGTAAAAGGTCAACCGGGACAAAAGATACGCAGTATTTT. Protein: CASKGKRSTGTKDTQYF.

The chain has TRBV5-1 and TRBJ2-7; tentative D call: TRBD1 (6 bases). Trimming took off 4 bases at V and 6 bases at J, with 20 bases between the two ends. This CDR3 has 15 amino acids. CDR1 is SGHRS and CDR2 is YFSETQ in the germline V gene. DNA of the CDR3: TGCGCCAGCAGCAGGACAGTTGCCCTTGGGGGCGAGCAGTACTTC. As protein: CASSRTVALGGEQYF.

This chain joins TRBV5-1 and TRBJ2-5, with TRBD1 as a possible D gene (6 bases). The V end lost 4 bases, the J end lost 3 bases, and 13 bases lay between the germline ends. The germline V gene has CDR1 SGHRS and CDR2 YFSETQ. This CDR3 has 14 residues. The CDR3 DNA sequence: TGCGCCAGCAGCCCTATCGGACAGAAAGAGACCCAGTACTTC. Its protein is CASSPIGQKETQYF. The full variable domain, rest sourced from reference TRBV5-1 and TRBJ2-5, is KAGVTQTPRYLIKTRGQQVTLSCSPISGHRSVSWYQQTPGQGLQFLFEYFSETQRNKGNFPGRFSGRQFSNSRSEMNVSTLELGDSALYLCASSPIGQKETQYFGPGTRLLVL.

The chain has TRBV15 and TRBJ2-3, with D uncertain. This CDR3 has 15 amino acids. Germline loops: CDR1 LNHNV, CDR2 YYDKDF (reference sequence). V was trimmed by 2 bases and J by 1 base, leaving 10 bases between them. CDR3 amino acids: CATSRWTVGTDTQYF. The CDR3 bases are TGTGCCACCAGCAGATGGACCGTCGGCACAGATACGCAGTATTTT. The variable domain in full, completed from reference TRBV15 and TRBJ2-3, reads DAMVIQNPRYQVTQFGKPVTLSCSQTLNHNVMYWYQQKSSQAPKLLFHYYDKDFNNEADTPDNFQSRRPNTSFCFLDIRSPGLGDTAMYLCATSRWTVGTDTQYFGPGTRLTVL.

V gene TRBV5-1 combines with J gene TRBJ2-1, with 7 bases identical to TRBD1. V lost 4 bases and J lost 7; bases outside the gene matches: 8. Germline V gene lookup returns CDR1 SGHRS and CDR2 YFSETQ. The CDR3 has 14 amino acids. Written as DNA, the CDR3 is TGCGCCAGCAGCCCAACTCCGACAGGGAATGAGCAGTTCTTC. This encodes CASSPTPTGNEQFF.

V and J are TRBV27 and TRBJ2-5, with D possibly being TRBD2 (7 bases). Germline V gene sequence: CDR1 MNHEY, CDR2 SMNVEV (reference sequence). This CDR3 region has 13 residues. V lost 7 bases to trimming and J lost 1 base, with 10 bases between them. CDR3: CASNGGPQETQYF. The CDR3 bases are TGTGCCAGCAACGGGGGGCCCCAAGAGACCCAGTACTTC.

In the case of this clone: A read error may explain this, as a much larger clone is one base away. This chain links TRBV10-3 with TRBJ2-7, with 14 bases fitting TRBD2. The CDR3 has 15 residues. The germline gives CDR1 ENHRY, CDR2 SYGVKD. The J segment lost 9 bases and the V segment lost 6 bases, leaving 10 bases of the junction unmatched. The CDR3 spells CAISASGTSGRGQYF. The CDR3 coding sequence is TGTGCCATCAGCGCCTCCGGGACTAGCGGGAGAGGGCAGTACTTC.

CDR3 nucleotide sequence: TGTGCCAGCAGCCGAGGGGGGGAAAGCAATCAGCCCCAGCATTTT. Translating gives CASSRGGESNQPQHF. The chain uses TRBV4-2 and TRBJ1-5, with D perhaps matching TRBD1 (6 bases). The CDR3 contains 15 residues. The V and J ends lost 4 bases and 1 base respectively, with 11 bases between them. Germline V lookup: CDR1 LGHNA, CDR2 YNFKEQ.

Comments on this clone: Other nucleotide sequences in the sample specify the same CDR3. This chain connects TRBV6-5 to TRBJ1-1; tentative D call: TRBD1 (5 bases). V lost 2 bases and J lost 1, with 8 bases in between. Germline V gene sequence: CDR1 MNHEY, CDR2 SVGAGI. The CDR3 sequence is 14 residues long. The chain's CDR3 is CASSYRGGNTEAFF. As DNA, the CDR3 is TGTGCCAGCAGTTACAGGGGTGGGAACACTGAAGCTTTCTTT.

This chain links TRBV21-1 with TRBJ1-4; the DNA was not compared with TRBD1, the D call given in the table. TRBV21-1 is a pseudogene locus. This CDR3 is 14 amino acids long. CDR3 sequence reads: CASILGTANEKLFF. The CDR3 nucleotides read TGTGCCAGCATCCTCGGGACAGCTAATGAAAAACTGTTTTTT.

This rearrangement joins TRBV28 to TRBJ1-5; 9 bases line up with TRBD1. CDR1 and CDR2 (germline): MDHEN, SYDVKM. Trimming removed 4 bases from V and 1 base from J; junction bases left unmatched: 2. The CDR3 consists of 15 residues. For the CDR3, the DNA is TGTGCCAGCAGTTATACAGGGGGCAGCAATCAGCCCCAGCATTTT. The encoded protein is CASSYTGGSNQPQHF.

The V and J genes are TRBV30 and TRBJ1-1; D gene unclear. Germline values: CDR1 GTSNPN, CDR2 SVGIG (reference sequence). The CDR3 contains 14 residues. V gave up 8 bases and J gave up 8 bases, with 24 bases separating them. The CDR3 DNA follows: TGTGCCGGCAGCACATTCCTAAACACTGGGGAAGCTTTCTTT. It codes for CAGSTFLNTGEAFF. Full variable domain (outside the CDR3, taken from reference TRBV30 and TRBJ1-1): SQTIHQWPATLVQPVGSPLSLECTVEGTSNPNLYWYRQAAGRGLQLLFYSVGIGQISSEVPQNLSASRPQDRQFILSSKKLLLSDSGFYLCAGSTFLNTGEAFFGQGTRLTVV.

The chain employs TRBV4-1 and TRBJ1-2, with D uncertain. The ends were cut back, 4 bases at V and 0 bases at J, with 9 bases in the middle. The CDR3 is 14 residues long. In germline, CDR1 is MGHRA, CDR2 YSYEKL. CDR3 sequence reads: CASSPEGTNYGYTF. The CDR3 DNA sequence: TGCGCCAGCAGCCCCGAGGGTACTAACTATGGCTACACCTTC.

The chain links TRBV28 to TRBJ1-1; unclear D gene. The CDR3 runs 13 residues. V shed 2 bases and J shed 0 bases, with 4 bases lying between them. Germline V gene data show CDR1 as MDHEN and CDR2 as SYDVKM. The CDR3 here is CASSLMVNTEAFF. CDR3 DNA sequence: TGTGCCAGCAGTTTAATGGTGAACACTGAAGCTTTCTTT.

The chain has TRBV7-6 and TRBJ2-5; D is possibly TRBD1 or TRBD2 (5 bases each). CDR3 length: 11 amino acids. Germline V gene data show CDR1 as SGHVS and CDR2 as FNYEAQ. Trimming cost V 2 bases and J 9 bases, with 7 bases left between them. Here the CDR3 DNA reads TGTGCCAGCAGCTTACAGGGAGCCCAGTACTTC. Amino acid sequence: CASSLQGAQYF.

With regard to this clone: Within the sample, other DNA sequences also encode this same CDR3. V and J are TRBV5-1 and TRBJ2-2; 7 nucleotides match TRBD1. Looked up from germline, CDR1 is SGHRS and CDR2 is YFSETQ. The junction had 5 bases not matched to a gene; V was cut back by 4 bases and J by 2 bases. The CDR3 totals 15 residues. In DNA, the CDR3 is TGCGCCAGCAGCCCAGGGACAGTCAACACCGGGGAGCTGTTTTTT. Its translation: CASSPGTVNTGELFF.

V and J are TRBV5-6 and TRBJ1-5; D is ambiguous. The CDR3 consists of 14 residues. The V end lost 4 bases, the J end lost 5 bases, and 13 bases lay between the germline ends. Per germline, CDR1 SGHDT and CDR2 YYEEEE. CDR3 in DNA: TGTGCCAGCAGCAGATTGGACGAGGATCAGCCCCAGCATTTT. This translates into CASSRLDEDQPQHF.

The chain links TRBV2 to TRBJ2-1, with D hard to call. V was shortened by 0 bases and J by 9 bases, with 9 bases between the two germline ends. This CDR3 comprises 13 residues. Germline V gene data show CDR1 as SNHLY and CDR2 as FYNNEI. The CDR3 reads CASSEASQTEQFF. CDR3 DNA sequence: TGTGCCAGCAGTGAAGCCTCCCAGACTGAGCAGTTCTTC.

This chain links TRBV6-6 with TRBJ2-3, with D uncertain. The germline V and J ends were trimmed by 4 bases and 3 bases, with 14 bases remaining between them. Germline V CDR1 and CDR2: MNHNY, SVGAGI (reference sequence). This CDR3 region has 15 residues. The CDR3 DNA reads TGTGCCAGCAGTTCCCGGAGTAGGACGACAGATACGCAGTATTTT. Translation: CASSSRSRTTDTQYF.

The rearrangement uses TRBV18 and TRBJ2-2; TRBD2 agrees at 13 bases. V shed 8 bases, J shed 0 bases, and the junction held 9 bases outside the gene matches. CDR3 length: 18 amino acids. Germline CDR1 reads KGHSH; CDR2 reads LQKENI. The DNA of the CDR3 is TGTGCCAGCCGGCAACTAGCGGGAGGGCCAACGAACACCGGGGAGCTGTTTTTT. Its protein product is CASRQLAGGPTNTGELFF.

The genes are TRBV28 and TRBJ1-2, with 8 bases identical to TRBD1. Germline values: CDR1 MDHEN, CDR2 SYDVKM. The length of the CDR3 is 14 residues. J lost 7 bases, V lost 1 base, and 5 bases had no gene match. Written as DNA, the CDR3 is TGTGCCAGCAGTTTATTGGCAGGGGGCGGTGGCTACACCTTC. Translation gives CASSLLAGGGGYTF.

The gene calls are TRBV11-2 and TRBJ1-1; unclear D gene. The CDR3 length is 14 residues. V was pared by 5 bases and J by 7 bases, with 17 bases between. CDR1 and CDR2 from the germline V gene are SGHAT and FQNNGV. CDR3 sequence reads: CASSRGSPGFEAFF. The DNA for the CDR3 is TGTGCCAGCAGCCGAGGAAGTCCGGGATTTGAAGCTTTCTTT.

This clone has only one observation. CDR3 region: CASSLRQAGGYGYTF. For the CDR3, the DNA is TGTGCCAGCTCACTCAGACAGGCCGGAGGCTATGGCTACACCTTC. The rearrangement joins TRBV18 to TRBJ1-2; D perhaps matches TRBD1 (6 bases). CDR3 size: 15 residues. Germline assignment: CDR1 KGHSH and CDR2 LQKENI. V was pared by 4 bases and J by 4 bases, with 16 bases between.

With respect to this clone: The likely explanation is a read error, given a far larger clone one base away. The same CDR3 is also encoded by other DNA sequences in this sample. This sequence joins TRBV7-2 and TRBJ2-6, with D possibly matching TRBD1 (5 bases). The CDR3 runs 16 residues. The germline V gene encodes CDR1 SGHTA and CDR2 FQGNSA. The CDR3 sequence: CASSPGRGSGANVLTF. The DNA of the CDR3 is TGTGCCAGCAGCCCGGGCCGCGGCTCTGGGGCCAACGTCCTGACTTTT. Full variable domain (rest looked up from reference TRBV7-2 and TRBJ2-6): GAGVSQSPSNKVTEKGKDVELRCDPISGHTALYWYRQSLGQGLEFLIYFQGNSAPDKSGLPSDRFSAERTGGSVSTLTIQRTQQEDSAVYLCASSPGRGSGANVLTFGAGSRLTVL.

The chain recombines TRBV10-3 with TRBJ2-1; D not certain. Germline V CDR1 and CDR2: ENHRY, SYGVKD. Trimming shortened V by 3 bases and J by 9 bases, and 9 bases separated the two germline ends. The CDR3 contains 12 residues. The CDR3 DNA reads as TGTGCCATCAGTGAAAGAGCTGGTGAGCAGTTCTTC. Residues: CAISERAGEQFF.

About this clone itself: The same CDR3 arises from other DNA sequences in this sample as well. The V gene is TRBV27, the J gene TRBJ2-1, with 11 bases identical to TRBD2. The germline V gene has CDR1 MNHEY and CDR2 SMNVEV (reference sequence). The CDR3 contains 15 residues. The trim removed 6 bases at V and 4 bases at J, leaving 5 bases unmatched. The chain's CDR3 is CASSPLAGAYNEQFF. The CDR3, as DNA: TGTGCCAGCAGCCCACTAGCGGGAGCTTACAATGAGCAGTTCTTC.

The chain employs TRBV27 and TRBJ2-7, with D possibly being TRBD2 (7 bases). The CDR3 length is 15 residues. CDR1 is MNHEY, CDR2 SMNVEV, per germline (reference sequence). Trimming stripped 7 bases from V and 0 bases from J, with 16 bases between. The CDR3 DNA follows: TGTGCCAGCACCCAAGGGGGGGTAGGCTCCTACGAGCAGTACTTC. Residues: CASTQGGVGSYEQYF.

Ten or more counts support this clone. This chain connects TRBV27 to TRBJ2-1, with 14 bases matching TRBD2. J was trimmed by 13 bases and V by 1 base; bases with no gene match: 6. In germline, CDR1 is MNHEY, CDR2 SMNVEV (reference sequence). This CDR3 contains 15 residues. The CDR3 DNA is TGTGCCAGCAGTTTATATGGGACTAGCGGGAGAGAACAGTTCTTC. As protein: CASSLYGTSGREQFF.